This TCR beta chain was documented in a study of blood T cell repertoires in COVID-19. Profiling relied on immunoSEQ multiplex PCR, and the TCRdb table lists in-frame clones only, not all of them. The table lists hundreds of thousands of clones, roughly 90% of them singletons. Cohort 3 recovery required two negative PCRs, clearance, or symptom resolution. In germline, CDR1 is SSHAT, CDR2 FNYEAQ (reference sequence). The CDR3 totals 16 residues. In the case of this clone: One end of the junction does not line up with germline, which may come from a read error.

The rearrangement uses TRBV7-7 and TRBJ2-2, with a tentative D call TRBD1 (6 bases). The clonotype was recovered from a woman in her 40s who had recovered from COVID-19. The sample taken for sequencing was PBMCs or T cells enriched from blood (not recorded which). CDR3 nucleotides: TGTGCTAGCAGCTTAAACAGGGTGAAGGGCACCGGGGAGCTGTTTTTT. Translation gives CASSLNRVKGTGELFF.